Following are 14 T cell receptor beta chains from one sample sequenced in a study of blood T cell repertoires in COVID-19. Some clones are missing from TCRdb's copy, which holds only in-frame ones; the method was immunoSEQ multiplex PCR. The sample shows a few hundred thousand clones, 70% to 90% of them seen only once. The specimen was PBMCs or T cells enriched from blood (not recorded which). Receptors were obtained from a woman in her forties or fifties who had recovered from COVID-19.

V and J are TRBV5-4 and TRBJ2-3, with 11 bases identical to TRBD1. The V gene end was trimmed by 4 bases and the J gene end by 6 bases; junction bases not matched to a gene: 7. This CDR3 comprises 15 residues. Germline CDR1 and CDR2: SGHNT and YYREEE (reference sequence). CDR3 DNA sequence: TGTGCCAGCAGCCCGGACAGGGGGCGTTCGGATACGCAGTATTTT. Translating gives CASSPDRGRSDTQYF.

The chain uses TRBV27 and TRBJ1-1, with TRBD1 matching over 9 bases. The CDR3 runs 15 residues. CDR1 MNHEY and CDR2 SMNVEV come from the germline V gene (reference sequence). After removal of 5 bases from V and 4 bases from J, the junction contained 8 bases not matched to a gene. CDR3 protein: CASSRGQGMSTEAFF. The CDR3, as DNA: TGTGCCAGCAGTCGGGGACAGGGTATGAGCACTGAAGCTTTCTTT.

This clone was recorded a few times. The chain recombines TRBV2 with TRBJ1-2; D uncertain. CDR3 length: 12 amino acids. The germline CDR1 and CDR2 sequences are SNHLY and FYNNEI. V lost 2 bases to trimming and J lost 4 bases, with 5 bases between them. The DNA for the CDR3 is TGTGCCAGCAGTGAATTCGGCTATGGCTACACCTTC. Its translation is CASSEFGYGYTF.

This clone came up once. The V and J genes are TRBV4-2 and TRBJ1-2; D is uncertain. The CDR3 runs 15 residues. Germline V lookup: CDR1 LGHNA, CDR2 YNFKEQ. V lost 0 bases, J lost 5 bases, and 13 bases lay in between. In DNA form, the CDR3 reads TGTGCCAGCAGCCAAGATCTGGCAACTACTTATGGCTACACCTTC. It codes for CASSQDLATTYGYTF.

J is TRBJ2-2 and V is TRBV6-5; maybe TRBD2 (6 bases). The germline V and J ends were trimmed by 8 bases and 7 bases, with 20 bases remaining between them. This CDR3 region has 15 residues. Germline V gene sequence: CDR1 MNHEY, CDR2 SVGAGI. This CDR3 is CASLRREGGIGELFF. CDR3 coding DNA: TGTGCCAGCCTCAGGCGGGAAGGTGGTATCGGGGAGCTGTTTTTT.

The V and J genes are TRBV6-6 and TRBJ2-1; 7 positions match TRBD2. Per the germline V gene, CDR1 is MNHNY and CDR2 is SVGAGI (reference sequence). This CDR3 is built from 16 residues. Losses at the gene ends were 2 bases for V and 4 bases for J; bases not matched to a gene: 8. The CDR3 DNA follows: TGTGCCAGCAGTTACGTTTTGGCTAGCGGATACAATGAGCAGTTCTTC. Translation: CASSYVLASGYNEQFF.

The V and J genes are TRBV27 and TRBJ1-5; TRBD1 is a possible D gene (5 bases). Trimming took off 5 bases at V and 4 bases at J, with 9 bases between the two ends. Germline V gene data show CDR1 as MNHEY and CDR2 as SMNVEV (reference sequence). CDR3 length: 13 amino acids. The CDR3 spells CASSREGNQPQHF. CDR3 in DNA: TGTGCCAGCAGTCGGGAGGGGAATCAGCCCCAGCATTTT.

A few counts support this clone. The rearrangement joins TRBV30 to TRBJ1-1, with a tentative D call TRBD1 (5 bases). The CDR3 totals 12 residues. V shed 4 bases and J shed 4 bases, with 10 bases lying between them. Germline lookup yields CDR1 GTSNPN and CDR2 SVGIG (reference sequence). The CDR3 sequence is CAWKRGTTEAFF. The CDR3 nucleotides are TGTGCCTGGAAAAGGGGTACCACTGAAGCTTTCTTT.

The rearrangement joins TRBV2 to TRBJ1-5; TRBD1 aligns across 7 bases. V shed 6 bases, J shed 2 bases, and the junction held 4 bases outside the gene matches. The CDR3 loop spans 14 amino acids. The germline CDR1 and CDR2 sequences are SNHLY and FYNNEI. The CDR3 protein is CASSDDRGNQPQHF. The CDR3 DNA is TGTGCCAGCAGCGACGACAGGGGCAATCAGCCCCAGCATTTT.

V and J are TRBV7-2 and TRBJ2-3; 8 bases line up with TRBD2. With 2 bases clipped from V and 4 bases from J, the junction kept 8 bases outside the gene matches. Germline V gene lookup returns CDR1 SGHTA and CDR2 FQGNSA. The CDR3 is 16 residues long. CDR3 sequence: CASSLMAAGAADTQYF. The CDR3 DNA follows: TGTGCCAGCAGCTTAATGGCAGCGGGAGCCGCAGATACGCAGTATTTT.

The chain couples TRBV30 to TRBJ1-2; D gene unclear. Per germline, CDR1 GTSNPN and CDR2 SVGIG (reference sequence). Trimming removed 1 base at V and 7 bases at J, with 16 bases between. This CDR3 region has 14 residues. The CDR3 DNA follows: TGTGCCTGGAGTGCCCCGGGGAGCGGTGGTGGCTACACCTTC. This sequence encodes CAWSAPGSGGGYTF.

For the CDR3, the DNA is TGTGCCAGCAGTTTATATAATGAAAAACTGTTTTTT. Residues: CASSLYNEKLFF. The V call is TRBV12-3 or TRBV12-4, the J call TRBJ1-4; D ambiguous. The CDR3 is 12 amino acids. V was trimmed by 2 bases and J by 4 bases, leaving 2 bases between them.

The chain employs TRBV4-2 and TRBJ2-3; 7 bases line up with TRBD2. This CDR3 contains 16 residues. Trimming took 1 base from V and 2 from J; bases not matched to a gene: 6. Germline V gene sequence: CDR1 LGHNA, CDR2 YNFKEQ. The CDR3 is CASSQVASGTTDTQYF. In DNA, the CDR3 is TGTGCCAGCAGCCAAGTGGCCAGCGGGACCACAGATACGCAGTATTTT.

V is TRBV28 and J is TRBJ1-5; tentatively, D is TRBD1 (5 bases). Trimming stripped 6 bases from V and 7 bases from J, with 22 bases between. The CDR3 covers 16 residues. Germline V gene data show CDR1 as MDHEN and CDR2 as SYDVKM. The chain's CDR3 is CASSETGLSEGQPQHF. CDR3 nucleotide sequence: TGTGCCAGCAGCGAGACGGGACTCAGCGAGGGACAGCCCCAGCATTTT.